The rows below give T cell receptor beta chains drawn from one sample of a study of beta chain features in type 1 diabetes. Generated by immunoSEQ multiplex PCR, the TCRdb table keeps only in-frame clones and is missing some. The sample consists of about 220,000 clones, 11% of them appearing once. The sequenced material came from central memory CD4+ T cells from blood. These receptors were collected from a man aged 18 to 30 in good health. CDR3s include the opening cysteine and the closing phenylalanine or tryptophan. A D gene is named only where the DNA matches it firmly. Clone size is shown for a subset of rows, as once, few, many or a class of expanded clone.

V gene	J gene	clone size	D gene	CDR3 DNA	CDR3 protein
TRBV5-1	TRBJ2-2	NA	TRBD1	TGCGCCAGCAGCTTACAGGGGACCGGGGAGCTGTTTTTT	CASSLQGTGELFF
TRBV6-1	TRBJ1-1	NA	NA	TGTGCCAGTAAACTGAACACTGAAGCTTTCTTT	CASKLNTEAFF
TRBV9	TRBJ1-2	few	TRBD1	TGTGCCAGCCAAAGCCGAAGGGGCACCGGGACAGCCGAGGACTACACCTTC	CASQSRRGTGTAEDYTF
TRBV15	TRBJ2-7	NA	NA	TGTGCCACCACTCTAGGAGGTGCATCCTACGAGCAGTACTTC	CATTLGGASYEQYF
TRBV30	TRBJ1-5	few	TRBD1	TGTGCCTGGGCTACAGGGGAATCAGATCAGCCCCAGCATTTT	CAWATGESDQPQHF
TRBV6-5	TRBJ2-1	once	TRBD2	TGTGCCAGCAGGCGGACTAGCTTCATCAATGAGCAGTTCTTC	CASRRTSFINEQFF
TRBV5-1	TRBJ2-1	few	TRBD2	TGCGCCAGCAGCTCCTTAAGCGGGAGGGCTTGGAATGAGCAGTTCTTC	CASSSLSGRAWNEQFF
TRBV4-1	TRBJ1-2	once	TRBD1	TGCGCCAGCAGCCAAGGAACCGGGACAGGGGGCTATGGCTACACCTTC	CASSQGTGTGGYGYTF
TRBV29-1	TRBJ2-1	few	NA	TGCAGCGTAGAAACTCCTAGCATAAGCTCCTACAATGAGCAGTTCTTC	CSVETPSISSYNEQFF
TRBV30	TRBJ1-4	NA	TRBD1	TGTGCCTGGGCCGACAGGGTTGGGGAAAAACTGTTTTTT	CAWADRVGEKLFF
TRBV27	TRBJ2-7	few	NA	TGTGCCAGCAGTTTATCTCTCGGGTACCAGCAGTACTTC	CASSLSLGYQQYF
TRBV7-2	TRBJ2-1	NA	TRBD2	TGTGCCAGCAGCTTACAGAGGGGACTAGCGGGAGGCAATGAGCAGTTCTTC	CASSLQRGLAGGNEQFF
TRBV9	TRBJ1-6	few	NA	TGTGCCAGCAGCCCCCGACTGGATAATTCACCCCTCCACTTT	CASSPRLDNSPLHF
TRBV2	TRBJ2-2	NA	NA	TGTGCCAGCAGGGTCACAGGTGGGAACACCGGGGAGCTGTTTTTT	CASRVTGGNTGELFF
TRBV7-2	TRBJ2-2	NA	NA	TGTGCCAGCAGCCCGGCTACCGGGGAGCTGTTTTTT	CASSPATGELFF
TRBV5-4	TRBJ2-1	few	NA	TGTGCCAGCAGCTCCCTTCGGGGGGCGCGAAGGCAGTTCTTC	CASSSLRGARRQFF
TRBV4-1	TRBJ1-1	NA	NA	TGCGCCAGCAGCCAAGCCCCTAGGGGTAGCACTGAAGCTTTCTTT	CASSQAPRGSTEAFF
TRBV25-1	TRBJ2-3	once	TRBD2	TGTGCCAGCAGTGAATCTAGGGCACTAGCGGGAGGGGATACGCAGTATTTT	CASSESRALAGGDTQYF
TRBV7-2	TRBJ1-4	many	NA	TGTGCCAGCAGCCTTTCTACCTACGGTGAAAAACTGTTTTTT	CASSLSTYGEKLFF
TRBV4-2	TRBJ2-1	few	TRBD1	TGTGCCAGCAGCCAAGATGACAGGGGGTACAATGAGCAGTTCTTC	CASSQDDRGYNEQFF
TRBV29-1	TRBJ2-7	few	NA	TGCAGCGTAACGGGGCCGCTCGGGATTTACGAGCAGTACTTC	CSVTGPLGIYEQYF
TRBV14	TRBJ2-1	few	TRBD2	TGTGCCAGCAGCTCGACTAGCGGGAGGGCCTTGGCTTCCGAGCAGTTCTTC	CASSSTSGRALASEQFF
TRBV20-1	TRBJ2-7	NA	NA	TGCAGTGCTAGGGGACCCTACGAGCAGTACTTC	CSARGPYEQYF
TRBV19	TRBJ2-2	few	TRBD1	TGTGCCAGTAGGACAGGGTGGAGCGGGGAGCTGTTTTTT	CASRTGWSGELFF
TRBV30	TRBJ1-2	NA	TRBD1	TGTGCCTGGAGTCCCGGGACAGGGAATGGCTACACCTTC	CAWSPGTGNGYTF
TRBV2	TRBJ2-3	few	NA	TGTGCCAGCAGTTACCGCCCGACCACAGATACGCAGTATTTT	CASSYRPTTDTQYF
TRBV9	TRBJ1-2	many	NA	TGTGCCAGCAGCGTAGAACGGTACTATGGCTACACCTTC	CASSVERYYGYTF
TRBV6-5	TRBJ2-3	NA	TRBD2	TGTGCCAGCAGCGATCCCCAGCGGGGAGATACGCAGTATTTT	CASSDPQRGDTQYF
TRBV18	TRBJ2-1	few	TRBD1	TGTGCCAGCTCAGGGGACAGGGGATTTTACAATGAGCAGTTCTTC	CASSGDRGFYNEQFF
TRBV6-6	TRBJ2-3	NA	NA	TGTGCCAGCAGTTACCGTCTAGCCACAGATACGCAGTATTTT	CASSYRLATDTQYF
TRBV5-1	TRBJ2-3	NA	NA	TGCGCCAGCAGCTTGTTCGGGAATACTGCTAGCACAGATACGCAGTATTTT	CASSLFGNTASTDTQYF
TRBV19	TRBJ2-7	NA	NA	TGTGCCAGTAGTCGACAGGTTTCGGGGCGTCGGTTCTACGAGCAGTACTTC	CASSRQVSGRRFYEQYF
TRBV7-8	TRBJ2-1	few	NA	TGTGCCAGCAGCTTGACAGGCTTCAATGAGCAGTTCTTC	CASSLTGFNEQFF
TRBV11-2	TRBJ2-5	NA	TRBD1	TGTGCCAGCAGCCCCGGGACAGCGTTGTACCAAGAGACCCAGTACTTC	CASSPGTALYQETQYF
TRBV19	TRBJ2-7	few	TRBD2	TGTGCCAGTAGTGTATCCGGGACTAGCGCCGACAGCGAGCAGTACTTC	CASSVSGTSADSEQYF
TRBV6-5	TRBJ2-1	NA	TRBD2	TGTGCCAGCAGGAAGACTAGCGGGCACAATGAGCAGTTCTTC	CASRKTSGHNEQFF
TRBV5-4	TRBJ2-1	NA	NA	TGTGCCAGCAGCTTGCTTGGGCGCGGGGACAGCCACAATGAGCAGTTCTTC	CASSLLGRGDSHNEQFF
TRBV13	TRBJ2-6	NA	TRBD1	TGTGCCAGCAGCCTTGTTGGTACAGGGGGCAAAACTGGGGCCAACGTCCTGACTTTC	CASSLVGTGGKTGANVLTF
TRBV9	TRBJ2-1	few	TRBD2	TGTGCCAGCAGCGTAGCCAGACTAGCGGTATACAATGAGCAGTTCTTC	CASSVARLAVYNEQFF
TRBV27	TRBJ2-3	many	NA	TGTGCCAGCAGCCCGGGGGTAGCGACGCCAGATACGCAGTATTTT	CASSPGVATPDTQYF
TRBV6-6	TRBJ2-5	many	NA	TGTGCCAGCAGTTACGTTGCCCGGCAAGAGACCCAGTACTTC	CASSYVARQETQYF
TRBV5-1	TRBJ2-3	many	NA	TGCGCCAGCAGCTTGGCCCCGGGGGCATCCGATACGCAGTATTTT	CASSLAPGASDTQYF
TRBV7-2	TRBJ2-1	many	NA	TGTGCCAGCGGCTCTCCCTCCTACAATGAGCAGTTCTTC	CASGSPSYNEQFF
TRBV25-1	TRBJ2-3	few	NA	TGTGCCAGCAGTGGACGCCCCGACGGAAGCACAGATACGCAGTATTTT	CASSGRPDGSTDTQYF